There are a few counts of the clone carrying this TCR beta chain. At one end, the junction sequence differs from germline, possibly due to a read error. The germline gives CDR1 SEHNR, CDR2 FQNEAQ (reference sequence). CDR3 length equals 16 residues. The data were taken from a study of cytomegalovirus exposure and HLA in healthy donors. A multiplex PCR was run with 60 Vbeta primers and 13 Jbeta primers. Data came from immunoSEQ multiplex PCR; TCRdb stores just in-frame clones and leaves some out. The sample consists of over 70,000 clones, 80% of them appearing once. The specimen was PBMCs. The chain joins TRBV7-9 to TRBJ2-3, with 9 bases fitting TRBD1. The receptor comes from a young man in good health and CMV-seronegative. This CDR3 is CSSILQVGQGTDTQYF. Here the CDR3 DNA reads TGTTCCAGCATTCTCCAAGTCGGACAGGGGACAGATACGCAGTATTTT. The full variable domain, rest sourced from reference TRBV7-9 and TRBJ2-3, is DTGVSQNPRHKITKRGQNVTFRCDPISEHNRLYWYRQTLGQGPEFLTYFQNEAQLEKSRLLSDRFSAERPKGSFSTLEIQRTEQGDSAMYLCSSILQVGQGTDTQYFGPGTRLTVL.